This T cell receptor (beta chain) was recorded in a study of T cell clonality in common variable immunodeficiency. Trimming shortened V by 7 bases and J by 4 bases, and 13 bases separated the two germline ends. This CDR3 comprises 13 residues. Most patients and controls had Caucasian heritage. General study findings and limits: Compared with controls, CVID subjects had fewer shared TCRbeta clones.

Sequencing input was equivalent genomic DNA from CVID and controls. The protocol was immunoSEQ multiplex PCR, while the TCRdb copy is restricted to in-frame clones and leaves out a portion. The data list tens of thousands of clones, none observed once; around 3.2% falls to the top ten. In its sample, this clone was seen many times. Its antigen is not known. The CDR3 extends 3 residues past the end of the read, so its final part is completed from the germline J gene. The clonotype comes from a person aged 18-69 years in good health. The V gene is TRBV12-3 or TRBV12-4, the J gene TRBJ1-2; D might be TRBD1 (6 bases). The sample was peripheral blood mononuclear cells. The sequenced CDR3 bases are TGTGCCAGCACCGCGGACAGTCCCTATGGC. Translated: CASTADSPYG. The complete CDR3 reads CASTADSPYGYTF.